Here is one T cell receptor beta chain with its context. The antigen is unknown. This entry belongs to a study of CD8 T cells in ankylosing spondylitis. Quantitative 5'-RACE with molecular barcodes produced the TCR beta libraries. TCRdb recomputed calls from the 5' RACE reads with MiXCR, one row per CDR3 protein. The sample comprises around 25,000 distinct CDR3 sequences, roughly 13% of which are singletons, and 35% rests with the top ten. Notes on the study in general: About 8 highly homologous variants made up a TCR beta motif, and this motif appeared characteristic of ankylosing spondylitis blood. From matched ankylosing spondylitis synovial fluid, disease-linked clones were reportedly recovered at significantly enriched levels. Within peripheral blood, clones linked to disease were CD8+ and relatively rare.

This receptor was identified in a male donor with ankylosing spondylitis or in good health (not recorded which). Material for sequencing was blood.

This chain's CDR3 is CASSLEVAGHNEQFF. In DNA, the CDR3 is TGTGCCAGCAGCTTAGAGGTAGCGGGACACAATGAGCAGTTCTTC. The chain has TRBV11-2 and TRBJ2-1; TRBD2 matches 8 bases. Germline lookup yields CDR1 SGHAT and CDR2 FQNNGV. The CDR3 length is 15 residues. V trimming: 0 bases; J trimming: 5 bases; junction bases outside the gene matches: 3.